Only a few counts were recorded for the clone carrying this T cell receptor beta chain. Its antigen remains unknown. Looked up from germline, CDR1 is SEHNR and CDR2 is FQNEAQ (reference sequence). The CDR3 consists of 17 residues. The trim removed 3 bases at V and 5 bases at J, leaving 10 bases unmatched. This sample was taken from a study of CD8 T cells in ankylosing spondylitis. Study-level points and caveats: Blood of patients with ankylosing spondylitis appeared to be characterized by a TCR beta motif of roughly eight highly homologous variants. Some motif variants were previously reported in reactive arthritis synovial fluid and blood. Disease-associated clones were reportedly significantly overrepresented in matched ankylosing spondylitis synovial fluid.

Libraries of TCR beta came from quantitative 5'-RACE with molecular barcodes. TCRdb reprocessed the 5' RACE reads via MiXCR and lists one record per CDR3 protein. Of about 700,000 distinct CDR3 sequences in the sample, over 15% are singletons; the top ten hold over 15%. The TCR was taken from a male donor with ankylosing spondylitis. The sample taken for sequencing was blood, either unsorted or a sorted T cell fraction (not recorded which). The chain joins TRBV7-9 to TRBJ1-1, with 12 bases lining up with TRBD1. The CDR3 protein is CASSLGDRGRLMTEAFF. In DNA form, the CDR3 reads TGTGCCAGCAGCTTGGGGGACAGGGGGCGTCTAATGACTGAAGCTTTCTTT.